What follows are 8 T cell receptor beta chains derived from one specimen sequenced in a study of PD-L1 blockade in urothelial cancer. Stated time point: pretreatment peripheral blood. Clones were sequenced by immunoSEQ multiplex PCR, and TCRdb holds only the in-frame ones, with some missing. The data show around 66,000 clones, with approximately 78% seen just once and 1.6% held by the top ten. The specimen was PBMCs, collected around atezolizumab (anti-PD-L1) treatment. Receptors originate from a man between 65 and 85 years old with urothelial cancer.

The chain carries TRBV28 and TRBJ2-2, with TRBD2 matching over 8 bases. The V and J ends lost 2 bases and 6 bases, in that order; junction bases with no gene match: 14. Germline CDR1 reads MDHEN; CDR2 reads SYDVKM. There are 18 residues in the CDR3. The CDR3 protein is CASSLNLGLGGQAGELFF. The CDR3 DNA reads as TGTGCCAGCAGTTTAAATTTGGGACTAGGGGGGCAAGCCGGGGAGCTGTTTTTT.

The chain recombines TRBV10-3 with TRBJ2-3; no firm D call. CDR3 length: 16 residues. The germline V and J ends were trimmed by 0 bases and 2 bases, with 12 bases remaining between them. The germline gives CDR1 ENHRY, CDR2 SYGVKD. CDR3 amino acids: CAISESGVETTDTQYF. CDR3 nucleotides: TGTGCCATCAGTGAGTCAGGAGTAGAGACCACAGATACGCAGTATTTT.

J is TRBJ2-7 and V is TRBV11-2, with a possible D match to TRBD1 (5 bases). This CDR3 has 13 amino acids. The V end was cut by 5 bases, the J end by 1 base, with 9 bases between. CDR1 and CDR2 (germline): SGHAT, FQNNGV. DNA of the CDR3: TGTGCCAGCAGCCCAGGGCCGTCCTACGAGCAGTACTTC. Translation gives CASSPGPSYEQYF.

This rearrangement joins TRBV19 to TRBJ1-4; TRBD1 aligns across 8 bases. Germline CDR1 is LNHDA and CDR2 is SQIVND (reference sequence). V shed 8 bases, J shed 1 base, and the junction held 3 bases outside the gene matches. This CDR3 region has 14 residues. CDR3 DNA: TGTGCCAGTGCCGACAGGGGAACTAATGAAAAACTGTTTTTT. This encodes CASADRGTNEKLFF.

The CDR3 nucleotides read TGTGCCAGTAGTATGGGGACTAGCGGGAGTCTTGATAATGAGCAGTTCTTC. It encodes CASSMGTSGSLDNEQFF. This rearrangement joins TRBV19 to TRBJ2-1; 14 nucleotides align to TRBD2. J gave up 7 bases and V 3 bases, and 8 bases lay outside the gene matches. Germline loops: CDR1 LNHDA, CDR2 SQIVND (reference sequence). CDR3 size: 17 residues. Filled out from reference TRBV19 and TRBJ2-1, the complete variable domain reads DGGITQSPKYLFRKEGQNVTLSCEQNLNHDAMYWYRQDPGQGLRLIYYSQIVNDFQKGDIAEGYSVSREKKESFPLTVTSAQKNPTAFYLCASSMGTSGSLDNEQFFGPGTRLTVL.

The chain recombines TRBV6-1 with TRBJ2-7, with a possible D match to TRBD1 (5 bases). Between the trimmed V and J ends, which lost 5 bases and 3 bases, there was a span of 11 bases. The CDR3 is 13 amino acids. CDR1 is MNHNS, CDR2 SASEGT, per germline. The CDR3 is CASSTGTNYEQYF. The DNA of the CDR3 is TGTGCCAGCAGTACAGGTACAAACTACGAGCAGTACTTC.

CDR3 amino acids: CASSSQGAGNTIYF. The CDR3 nucleotides read TGTGCCAGCAGTTCGCAGGGGGCTGGAAACACCATATATTTT. The chain couples TRBV28 to TRBJ1-3, with 7 bases identical to TRBD1. The CDR3 covers 14 residues. Germline loops: CDR1 MDHEN, CDR2 SYDVKM. V dropped 4 bases and J dropped 2; count of bases not matched to a gene: 2.

J is TRBJ2-6 and V is TRBV19, with D uncertain. Deletions cut 4 bases from V and 0 bases from J, with 13 bases between. The germline V gene has CDR1 LNHDA and CDR2 SQIVND (reference sequence). CDR3 length: 17 amino acids. Here the CDR3 reads CASSNHLYTSGANVLTF. The CDR3 DNA is TGTGCCAGTAGTAATCACCTCTATACCTCTGGGGCCAACGTCCTGACTTTC.